The 16 T cell receptor beta chains listed next were all sequenced from one sample in a study of Graves' ophthalmopathy and Graves' hyperthyroidism. RNA served as the template for amplifying TCR beta CDR3 regions. Following a first-round RT-PCR that used HTBI primers, a second-round multiplex PCR was carried out. TCRdb processed the multiplex PCR reads anew with MiXCR; each CDR3 protein has one entry. The sample comprises about 400,000 distinct CDR3 sequences, more than 20% of which are singletons, and around 3.2% rests with the top ten. The sequenced material came from peripheral blood. The receptor source for this set is a woman younger than 35 with stable Graves' hyperthyroidism.

This chain links TRBV6-1 with TRBJ1-2; 11 positions match TRBD1. Looked up from germline, CDR1 is MNHNS and CDR2 is SASEGT. V lost 6 bases and J lost 4; bases outside the gene matches: 7. This CDR3 region has 15 residues. The CDR3: CASSDGTGGSYGYTF. In DNA form, the CDR3 reads TGTGCCAGCAGCGATGGGACAGGGGGTTCCTATGGCTACACCTTC.

This clonotype was picked up a small number of times. The J gene is TRBJ2-2, the V gene TRBV2, with 7 bases identical to TRBD1. CDR3 length equals 16 residues. Germline V lookup: CDR1 SNHLY, CDR2 FYNNEI. V lost 7 bases, J lost 4 bases, and 12 bases stayed unmatched. The CDR3 reads CASIHSGTVFTGELFF. DNA for the CDR3: TGTGCCAGCATCCATTCCGGGACAGTATTCACCGGGGAGCTGTTTTTT.

Details on this clonotype: A much more abundant neighbour one base away suggests this may be a read error. The CDR3 ends on some other residue instead of the conserved phenylalanine or tryptophan, so this is likely a read error. The rearrangement joins TRBV7-8 to TRBJ2-7; the D is unclear. This CDR3 spans 15 amino acids. Germline lookup yields CDR1 SGHVS and CDR2 FQNEAQ. CDR3 sequence (DNA): TGTGCCAGCAGCTTAGTTTTGCGCTCATCCTGCGAGCAGTACTAC. This sequence encodes CASSLVLRSSCEQYY.

This clonotype was counted many times. The chain has TRBV7-3 and TRBJ2-7; maybe TRBD1 (6 bases). Germline-derived CDR1 and CDR2 are SGHTA and FQGTGA. Trimming took off 0 bases at V and 6 bases at J, with 9 bases between the two ends. The CDR3 totals 13 residues. The CDR3 protein is CASSLTAGVEQYF. In DNA form, the CDR3 reads TGTGCCAGCAGCTTAACCGCAGGGGTCGAGCAGTACTTC.

Comment on this clonotype: A read error is possible here, since a much larger clone lies one base away. V gene TRBV20-1 combines with J gene TRBJ2-5; D may be TRBD2 (6 bases). Trimming removed 5 bases from V and 7 bases from J, with 17 bases in between. Per germline, CDR1 DFQATT and CDR2 SNEGSKA (reference sequence). The CDR3 length is 13 residues. This CDR3 is CSAPAGRGVTQYF. CDR3 nucleotide sequence: TGCAGTGCTCCCGCGGGGCGAGGAGTGACCCAGTACTTC.

This clonotype was found many times. V is TRBV25-1 and J is TRBJ2-7; 7 bases match TRBD1. The junction had 10 bases not matched to a gene; V was cut back by 5 bases and J by 3 bases. Germline V gene sequence: CDR1 MGHDK, CDR2 SYGVNS. The CDR3 sequence is 15 residues long. The CDR3 DNA is TGTGCCAGCAGTTCTCCGGGACAGTGGGGCTACGAGCAGTACTTC. Protein product: CASSSPGQWGYEQYF.

In its sample, this clonotype was seen once. The rearrangement joins TRBV9 to TRBJ2-5; weak D call: TRBD1 (5 bases). The germline V and J ends were trimmed by 3 bases and 1 base, with 10 bases remaining between them. The CDR3 has 14 amino acids. CDR1 and CDR2 (germline): SGDLS, YYNGEE. The CDR3 sequence: CASSGDRSQETQYF. The CDR3 bases are TGTGCCAGCAGCGGCGACAGATCCCAAGAGACCCAGTACTTC.

In this sample, this clonotype turned up many times. The gene calls are TRBV29-1 and TRBJ1-1, with D maybe TRBD1 (5 bases). Germline V gives CDR1 SQVTM, CDR2 ANQGSEA. CDR3 length equals 13 residues. V lost 7 bases to trimming and J lost 4 bases, with 16 bases between them. CDR3 DNA: TGCAGCGCGCCGGACAATACGGGCACTGAAGCTTTCTTT. This encodes CSAPDNTGTEAFF.

There are a few counts of this clonotype. One base away lies a much larger clone, so this may be a sequencing read error. J is TRBJ2-7 and V is TRBV6-2 or TRBV6-3, with D perhaps TRBD2 (5 bases). Germline V gene data show CDR1 as MNHEY and CDR2 as SVGEGT. The CDR3 runs 14 residues. The CDR3 DNA reads TGTGCCAGCACGGAGGTCCTGAGCTCCTACGAGCAGCACTTC. Encoded protein: CASTEVLSSYEQHF.

This clonotype was picked up many times. The rearrangement links TRBV6-5 to TRBJ1-5; TRBD1 matches 12 bases. The CDR3 has 14 residues. After removal of 7 bases from V and 7 bases from J, the junction contained 5 bases not matched to a gene. Germline values: CDR1 MNHEY, CDR2 SVGAGI. CDR3 in amino acids: CASMGQGAGQPQHF. The CDR3 region has the DNA TGTGCCAGCATGGGACAGGGGGCAGGGCAGCCCCAGCATTTT.

This clonotype has a handful of counts. The chain recombines TRBV11-2 with TRBJ1-1, with D tentatively TRBD1 (5 bases). Trimming took off 5 bases at V and 0 bases at J, with 13 bases between the two ends. Germline V CDR1 and CDR2: SGHAT, FQNNGV. The length of the CDR3 is 15 residues. In nucleotides, the CDR3 is TGTGCCAGCAGCCCCAGACAGATCTTGAACACTGAAGCTTTCTTT. This gives the protein CASSPRQILNTEAFF. The full variable domain, with the rest looked up from reference TRBV11-2 and TRBJ1-1, is EAGVAQSPRYKIIEKRQSVAFWCNPISGHATLYWYQQILGQGPKLLIQFQNNGVVDDSQLPKDRFSAERLKGVDSTLKIQPAKLEDSAVYLCASSPRQILNTEAFFGQGTRLTVV.

The sample holds many counts of this clonotype. The chain is built from TRBV5-1 and TRBJ2-2; no clear D. Trimming shortened V by 2 bases and J by 4 bases, and 9 bases separated the two germline ends. CDR1 and CDR2 from the germline V gene are SGHRS and YFSETQ. The CDR3 totals 14 residues. CDR3 in DNA: TGCGCCAGCAGCTTAAGCTACGGCACCGGGGAGCTGTTTTTT. This gives the protein CASSLSYGTGELFF. Variable domain in full (rest from reference TRBV5-1 and TRBJ2-2): KAGVTQTPRYLIKTRGQQVTLSCSPISGHRSVSWYQQTPGQGLQFLFEYFSETQRNKGNFPGRFSGRQFSNSRSEMNVSTLELGDSALYLCASSLSYGTGELFFGEGSRLTVL.

The genes are TRBV7-8 and TRBJ1-5; 7 bases fit TRBD1. The J segment lost 2 bases and the V segment lost 3 bases, leaving 10 bases of the junction unmatched. CDR1 and CDR2 (germline): SGHVS, FQNEAQ. This CDR3 is built from 17 residues. CDR3 residues: CASSFVDRVDGNQPQHF. For the CDR3, the DNA is TGTGCCAGCAGCTTTGTCGACAGGGTAGATGGCAATCAGCCCCAGCATTTT.

This clonotype was seen ten or more times. J is TRBJ2-5 and V is TRBV7-6; D is unclear. Germline CDR1 is SGHVS and CDR2 is FNYEAQ. This CDR3 is 14 amino acids long. V dropped 1 base and J dropped 2 bases, with 8 bases sitting between them. Written as DNA, the CDR3 is TGTGCCAGCAGCTTAGGCCCGATACAAGAGACCCAGTACTTC. This sequence encodes CASSLGPIQETQYF. Combining the CDR3 with reference TRBV7-6 and TRBJ2-5 gives the whole variable domain GAGVSQSPRYKVTKRGQDVALRCDPISGHVSLYWYRQALGQGPEFLTYFNYEAQQDKSGLPNDRFSAERPEGSISTLTIQRTEQRDSAMYRCASSLGPIQETQYFGPGTRLLVL.

This clonotype was observed at least ten times. The rearrangement links TRBV12-5 to TRBJ1-1; possibly TRBD1 for D (5 bases). Between the trimmed V and J ends, which lost 8 bases and 6 bases, there was a span of 10 bases. The CDR3 extends over 11 amino acids. Germline CDR1 reads LGHNT; CDR2 reads FRNRAP. Here the CDR3 DNA reads TGTGCTAGTCGGGGGGTTGCTGAAGCTTTCTTT. The encoded protein is CASRGVAEAFF.

Ten or more counts support this clonotype. The chain couples TRBV12-3 or TRBV12-4 to TRBJ1-2; unclear D gene. The ends were cut back, 6 bases at V and 3 bases at J, with 11 bases in the middle. The CDR3 is 13 residues long. DNA for the CDR3: TGTGCCAGCAGCCCCGCGGGCGACTATGGCTACACCTTC. This gives the protein CASSPAGDYGYTF.